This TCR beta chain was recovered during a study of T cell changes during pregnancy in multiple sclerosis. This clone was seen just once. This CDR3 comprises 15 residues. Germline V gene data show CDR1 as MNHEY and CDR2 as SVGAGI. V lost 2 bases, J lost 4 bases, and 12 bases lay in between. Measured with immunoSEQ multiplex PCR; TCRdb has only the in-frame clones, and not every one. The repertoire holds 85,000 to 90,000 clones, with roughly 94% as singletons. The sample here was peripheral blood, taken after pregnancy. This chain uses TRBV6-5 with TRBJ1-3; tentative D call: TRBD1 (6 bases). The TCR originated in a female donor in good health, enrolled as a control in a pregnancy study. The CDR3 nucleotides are TGTGCCAGCAGTTACACACAGGGTGCCGGAAACACCATATATTTT. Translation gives CASSYTQGAGNTIYF.